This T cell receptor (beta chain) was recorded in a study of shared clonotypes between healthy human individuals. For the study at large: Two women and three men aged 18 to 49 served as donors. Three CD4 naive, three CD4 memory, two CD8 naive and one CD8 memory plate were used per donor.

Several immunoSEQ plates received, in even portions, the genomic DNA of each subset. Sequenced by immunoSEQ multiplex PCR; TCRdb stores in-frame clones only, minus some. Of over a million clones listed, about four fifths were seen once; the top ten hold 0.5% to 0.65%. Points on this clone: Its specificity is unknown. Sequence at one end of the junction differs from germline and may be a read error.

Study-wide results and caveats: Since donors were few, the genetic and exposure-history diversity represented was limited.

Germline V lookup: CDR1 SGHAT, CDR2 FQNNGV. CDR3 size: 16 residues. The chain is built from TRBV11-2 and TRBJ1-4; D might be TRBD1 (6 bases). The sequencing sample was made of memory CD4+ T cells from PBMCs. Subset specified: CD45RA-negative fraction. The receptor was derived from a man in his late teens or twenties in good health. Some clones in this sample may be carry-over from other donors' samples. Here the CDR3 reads CASSLEDETGDEKLFF. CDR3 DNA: TGTGCCAGCAGCCTAGAGGACGAGACAGGCGATGAAAAACTGTTTTTT.